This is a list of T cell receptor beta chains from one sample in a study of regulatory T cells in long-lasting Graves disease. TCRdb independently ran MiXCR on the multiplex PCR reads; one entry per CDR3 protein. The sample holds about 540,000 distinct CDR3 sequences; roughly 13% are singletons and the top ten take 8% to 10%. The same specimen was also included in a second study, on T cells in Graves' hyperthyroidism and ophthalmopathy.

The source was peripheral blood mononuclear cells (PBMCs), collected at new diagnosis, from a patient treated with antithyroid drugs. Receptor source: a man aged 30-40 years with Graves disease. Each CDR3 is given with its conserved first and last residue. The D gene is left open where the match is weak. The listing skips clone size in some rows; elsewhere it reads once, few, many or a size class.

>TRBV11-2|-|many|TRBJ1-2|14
CASSLGTDFGGYTF
TGTGCCAGCAGCCTCGGAACGGACTTCGGTGGCTACACCTTC
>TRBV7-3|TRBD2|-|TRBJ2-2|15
CASSLVAGITGELFF
TGTGCCAGCAGCTTAGTAGCGGGCATTACCGGGGAGCTGTTTTTT
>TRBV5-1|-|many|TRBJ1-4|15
CASSLGWERNEKLFF
TGCGCCAGCAGCTTGGGTTGGGAGAGGAATGAAAAACTGTTTTTT
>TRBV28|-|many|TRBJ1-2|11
CASGAAWGYTF
TGTGCCAGCGGGGCGGCGTGGGGCTACACCTTC
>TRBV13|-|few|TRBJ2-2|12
CASRPGAGELFF
TGTGCCAGCAGGCCGGGGGCCGGGGAGCTGTTTTTT
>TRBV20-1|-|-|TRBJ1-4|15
CSGRTERTTNEKLFF
TGCAGTGGCCGGACTGAACGAACAACTAATGAAAAACTGTTTTTT
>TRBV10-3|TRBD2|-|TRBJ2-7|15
CAISPGLAASYEQYF
TGTGCCATCAGTCCCGGACTAGCGGCTTCCTACGAGCAGTACTTC
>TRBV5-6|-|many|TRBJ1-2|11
CASSLAQGQTF
TGTGCCAGCAGCTTGGCTCAGGGGCAGACCTTC
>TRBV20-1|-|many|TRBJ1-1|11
CSALLGSGAFF
TGCAGTGCTCTACTAGGGTCTGGAGCTTTCTTT
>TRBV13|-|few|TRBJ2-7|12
CASSPIQGRIDF
TGCGCCAGCAGCCCCATACAGGGTCGGATAGACTTC
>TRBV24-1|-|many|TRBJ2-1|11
CATSYDVKMFF
TGTGCCACCAGTTACGACGTGAAGATGTTCTTC
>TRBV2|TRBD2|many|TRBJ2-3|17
CASRGAVSGIYTDTQYF
TGTGCCAGCAGGGGGGCAGTTAGCGGGATTTACACAGATACGCAGTATTTT
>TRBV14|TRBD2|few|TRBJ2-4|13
CASSHGRANIQYF
TGTGCCAGCAGCCACGGGAGGGCAAACATTCAGTACTTC
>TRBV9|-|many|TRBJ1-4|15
CASSGLKGQYEKLFF
TGTGCCAGCAGCGGCCTTAAGGGGCAGTATGAAAAACTGTTTTTT
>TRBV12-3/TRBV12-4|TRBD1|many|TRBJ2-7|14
CASSRTGSLYEQYF
TGTGCCAGCAGCAGGACAGGGTCCCTCTACGAGCAGTACTTC
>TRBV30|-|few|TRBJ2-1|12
CAWSGPYNEQFF
TGTGCCTGGAGTGGACCTTACAATGAGCAGTTCTTC
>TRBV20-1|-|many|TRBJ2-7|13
CSARGGLGYEQYF
TGCAGTGCTAGGGGGGGATTGGGCTACGAGCAGTACTTC
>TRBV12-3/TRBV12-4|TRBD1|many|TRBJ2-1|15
CASSLTGRPYNEQFF
TGTGCCAGCAGCCTGACAGGGCGTCCGTACAATGAGCAGTTCTTC
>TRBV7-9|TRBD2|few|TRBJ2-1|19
CASSSGAGLAGVSYNEQFF
TGTGCCAGCAGCTCGGGGGCGGGACTAGCGGGAGTTTCCTACAATGAGCAGTTCTTC
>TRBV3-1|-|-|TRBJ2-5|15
CASSQGPVSLETQYF
TGTGCCAGCAGCCAAGGGCCCGTAAGTTTAGAGACCCAGTACTTC
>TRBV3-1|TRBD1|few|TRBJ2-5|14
CASSQVGTGGLVNF
TGTGCCAGCAGCCAAGTCGGGACAGGGGGATTAGTAAACTTC
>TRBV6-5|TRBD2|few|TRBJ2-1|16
CASNYRAGGPGNEQFF
TGTGCCAGCAATTACCGAGCGGGAGGGCCGGGGAATGAGCAGTTCTTC
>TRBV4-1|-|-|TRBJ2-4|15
CASRKGPIAKNIQYF
TGCGCCAGCAGAAAGGGCCCTATAGCCAAAAACATTCAGTACTTC
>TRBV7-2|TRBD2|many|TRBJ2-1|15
CASSASSGSIFEQFF
TGTGCCAGCAGCGCTTCTAGCGGGAGTATCTTTGAGCAGTTCTTC